Listed below are T cell receptor beta chains from one sample, sequenced in a study of graft-versus-host responses after intestinal transplantation. The assay was immunoSEQ multiplex PCR, and TCRdb's table has in-frame clones only and misses some. The table lists approximately 90,000 clones, 85% to 95% of them singletons. These receptors have no known antigen. This sample comprised unstimulated CD8+ T cells sorted from spleen or lymph node cells, obtained before transplant. These receptors all come from a human donor who was the organ donor for an intestinal transplant. CDR3s include the opening cysteine and the closing phenylalanine or tryptophan. Fields, in order: D gene, clone size, V gene, J gene, CDR3 protein, CDR3 DNA. D genes are given only for firm matches. Rows give clone size only sometimes, using once, few, many, or a class for an expanded clone.

TRBD1	NA	TRBV13	TRBJ2-1	CASSVRGLDEQFF	TGTGCCAGCAGCGTCAGGGGGCTGGATGAGCAGTTCTTC
TRBD1	NA	TRBV23-1	TRBJ1-6	CASSQRTGPFYNSPLHF	TGCGCCAGCAGTCAGCGGACAGGGCCATTCTATAATTCACCCCTCCACTTT
NA	NA	TRBV5-1	TRBJ1-6	CASSLWLVSPLHF	TGCGCCAGCAGTTTGTGGCTGGTTTCACCCCTCCACTTT
TRBD1	once	TRBV7-9	TRBJ1-2	CASSATGYYGYTF	TGTGCCAGCAGCGCGACAGGGTACTATGGCTACACCTTC
TRBD2	NA	TRBV9	TRBJ2-5	CASSVSGGQETQYF	TGTGCCAGCAGCGTTAGCGGGGGGCAAGAGACCCAGTACTTC
NA	NA	TRBV4-1	TRBJ1-5	CASSQEYNQPQHF	TGCGCCAGCAGCCAAGAATATAATCAGCCCCAGCATTTT
NA	few	TRBV4-3	TRBJ1-5	CASSQDRGKQPQHF	TGCGCCAGCAGCCAAGATCGGGGGAAACAGCCCCAGCATTTT
TRBD1	NA	TRBV30	TRBJ2-6	CAWEAAGQGYSGANVLTF	TGTGCCTGGGAGGCCGCGGGACAGGGTTACTCTGGGGCCAACGTCCTGACTTTC
TRBD2	NA	TRBV15	TRBJ2-3	CATSRATSRTDTQYF	TGTGCCACCAGCAGAGCGACTAGCCGCACAGATACGCAGTATTTT
NA	once	TRBV11-2	TRBJ2-5	CASSPPSGETQYF	TGTGCCAGCAGCCCCCCCTCCGGGGAGACCCAGTACTTC
TRBD1	NA	TRBV14	TRBJ2-7	CASSHRDRGFHEQYF	TGTGCCAGCAGCCACAGGGACAGGGGGTTCCACGAGCAGTACTTC
TRBD2	NA	TRBV27	TRBJ2-1	CASRAGGSYRDEQFF	TGTGCCAGCAGAGCGGGGGGGTCCTACCGGGATGAGCAGTTCTTC
NA	NA	TRBV9	TRBJ2-3	CASSEIEFADTQYF	TGTGCCAGCAGCGAAATAGAGTTCGCAGATACGCAGTATTTT
NA	NA	TRBV5-6	TRBJ2-7	CASSFAHSSSYEQYF	TGTGCCAGCAGCTTCGCCCACAGTAGCTCCTACGAGCAGTACTTC